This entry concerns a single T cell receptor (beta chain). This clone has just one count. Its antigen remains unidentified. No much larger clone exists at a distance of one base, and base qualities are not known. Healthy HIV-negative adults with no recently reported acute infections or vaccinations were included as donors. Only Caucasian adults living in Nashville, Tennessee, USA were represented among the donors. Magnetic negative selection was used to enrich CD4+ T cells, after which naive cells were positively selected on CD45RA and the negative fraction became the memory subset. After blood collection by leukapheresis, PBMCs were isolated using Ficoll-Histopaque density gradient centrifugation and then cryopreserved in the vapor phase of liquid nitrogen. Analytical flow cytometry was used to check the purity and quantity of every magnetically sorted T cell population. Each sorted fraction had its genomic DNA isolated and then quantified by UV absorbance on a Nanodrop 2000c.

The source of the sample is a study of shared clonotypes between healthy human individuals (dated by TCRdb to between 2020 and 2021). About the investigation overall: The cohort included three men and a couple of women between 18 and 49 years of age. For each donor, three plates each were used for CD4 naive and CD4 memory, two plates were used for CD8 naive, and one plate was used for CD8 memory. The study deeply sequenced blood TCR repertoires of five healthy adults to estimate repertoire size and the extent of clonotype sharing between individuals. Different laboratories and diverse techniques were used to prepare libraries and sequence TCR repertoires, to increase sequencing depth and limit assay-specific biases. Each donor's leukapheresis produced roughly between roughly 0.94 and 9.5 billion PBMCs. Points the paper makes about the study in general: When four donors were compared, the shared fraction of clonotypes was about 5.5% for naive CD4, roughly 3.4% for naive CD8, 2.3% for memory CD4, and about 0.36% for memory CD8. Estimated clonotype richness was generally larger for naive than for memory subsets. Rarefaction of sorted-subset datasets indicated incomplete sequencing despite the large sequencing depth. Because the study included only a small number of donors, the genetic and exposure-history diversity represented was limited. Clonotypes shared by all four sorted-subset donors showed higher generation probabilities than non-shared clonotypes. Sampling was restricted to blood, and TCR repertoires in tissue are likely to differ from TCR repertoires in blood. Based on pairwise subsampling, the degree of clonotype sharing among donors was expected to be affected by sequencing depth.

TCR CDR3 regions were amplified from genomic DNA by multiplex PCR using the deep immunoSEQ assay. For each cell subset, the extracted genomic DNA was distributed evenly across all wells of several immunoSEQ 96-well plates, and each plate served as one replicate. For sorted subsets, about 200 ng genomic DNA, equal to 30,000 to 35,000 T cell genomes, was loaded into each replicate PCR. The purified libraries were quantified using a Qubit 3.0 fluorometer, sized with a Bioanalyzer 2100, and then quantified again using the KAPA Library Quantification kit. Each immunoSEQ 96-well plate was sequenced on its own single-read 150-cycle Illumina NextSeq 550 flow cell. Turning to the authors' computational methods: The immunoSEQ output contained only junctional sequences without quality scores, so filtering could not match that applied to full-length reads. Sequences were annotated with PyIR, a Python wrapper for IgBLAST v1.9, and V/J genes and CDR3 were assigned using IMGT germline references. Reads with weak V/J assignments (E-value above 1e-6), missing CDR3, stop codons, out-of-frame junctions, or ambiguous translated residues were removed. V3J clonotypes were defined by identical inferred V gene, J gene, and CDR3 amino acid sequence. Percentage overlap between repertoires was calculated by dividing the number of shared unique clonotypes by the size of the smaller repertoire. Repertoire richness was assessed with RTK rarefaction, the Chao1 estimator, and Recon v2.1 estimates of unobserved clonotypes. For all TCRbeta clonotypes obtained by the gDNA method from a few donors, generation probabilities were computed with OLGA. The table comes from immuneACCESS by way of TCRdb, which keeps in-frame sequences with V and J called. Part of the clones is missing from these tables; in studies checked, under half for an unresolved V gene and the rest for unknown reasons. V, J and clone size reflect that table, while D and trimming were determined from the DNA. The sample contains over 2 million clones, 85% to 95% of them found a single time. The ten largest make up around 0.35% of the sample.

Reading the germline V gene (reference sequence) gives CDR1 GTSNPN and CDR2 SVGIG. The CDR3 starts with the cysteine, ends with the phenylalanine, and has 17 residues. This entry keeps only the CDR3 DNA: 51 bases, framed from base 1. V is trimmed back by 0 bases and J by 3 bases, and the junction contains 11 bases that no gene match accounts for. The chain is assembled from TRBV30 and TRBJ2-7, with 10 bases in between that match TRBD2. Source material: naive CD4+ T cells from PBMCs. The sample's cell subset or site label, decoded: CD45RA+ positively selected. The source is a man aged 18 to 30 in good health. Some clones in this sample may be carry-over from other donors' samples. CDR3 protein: CAWSVQGKAGGYYEQYF. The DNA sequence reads TGTGCCTGGAGTGTACAGGGAAAAGCGGGAGGGTACTACGAGCAGTACTTC.